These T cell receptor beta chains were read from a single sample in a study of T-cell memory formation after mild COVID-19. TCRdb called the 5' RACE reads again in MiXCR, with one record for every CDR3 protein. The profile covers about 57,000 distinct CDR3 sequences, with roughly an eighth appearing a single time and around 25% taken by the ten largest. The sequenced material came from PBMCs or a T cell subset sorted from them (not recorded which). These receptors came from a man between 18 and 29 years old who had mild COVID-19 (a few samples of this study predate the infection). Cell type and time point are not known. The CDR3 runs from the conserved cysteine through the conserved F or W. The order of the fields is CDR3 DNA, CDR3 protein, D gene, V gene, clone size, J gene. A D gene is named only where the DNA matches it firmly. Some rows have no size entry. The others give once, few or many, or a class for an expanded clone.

cdr3_nt: TGCAGTGCTCCTCTGGAGGACAGCACAGATACGCAGTATTTT
cdr3_aa: CSAPLEDSTDTQYF
d_call: NA
v_call: TRBV20-1
clone_size: many
j_call: TRBJ2-3

cdr3_nt: TGCAGCGTGGGGAGGGGAGACACTGAAGCTTTCTTT
cdr3_aa: CSVGRGDTEAFF
d_call: NA
v_call: TRBV29-1
clone_size: few
j_call: TRBJ1-1

cdr3_nt: TGCGCCAGCAGCTTTGGGGGACAAAATTCACCCCTCCACTTT
cdr3_aa: CASSFGGQNSPLHF
d_call: NA
v_call: TRBV5-1
clone_size: NA
j_call: TRBJ1-6

cdr3_nt: TGCAGTGCTATCGGGACAGGGGACCACGAGCAGTACTTC
cdr3_aa: CSAIGTGDHEQYF
d_call: TRBD1
v_call: TRBV20-1
clone_size: many
j_call: TRBJ2-7

cdr3_nt: TGTGCCACCAGCAGAGATACAGTGAATACGCAGTATTTT
cdr3_aa: CATSRDTVNTQYF
d_call: NA
v_call: TRBV15
clone_size: NA
j_call: TRBJ2-3

cdr3_nt: TGCAGCGTGGGAGGCTACAGGAACACTGAAGCTTTCTTT
cdr3_aa: CSVGGYRNTEAFF
d_call: NA
v_call: TRBV29-1
clone_size: NA
j_call: TRBJ1-1

cdr3_nt: TGTGCCAGCAGTTACCGGGGTAGGGATGGCTACACCTTC
cdr3_aa: CASSYRGRDGYTF
d_call: NA
v_call: TRBV6-5
clone_size: few
j_call: TRBJ1-2

cdr3_nt: TGTGCCAGCAGTGGGCAGTACAATCAGCCCCAGCATTTT
cdr3_aa: CASSGQYNQPQHF
d_call: NA
v_call: TRBV28
clone_size: few
j_call: TRBJ1-5

cdr3_nt: TGCGCCAGCAGCCCATTCGGGGGGGCCGACAATGAGCAGTTCTTC
cdr3_aa: CASSPFGGADNEQFF
d_call: TRBD2
v_call: TRBV4-1
clone_size: many
j_call: TRBJ2-1

cdr3_nt: TGCAGTGCCCAGTGGGGGACTAGCGGGGGGACGGCAGGGACCCAGTACTTC
cdr3_aa: CSAQWGTSGGTAGTQYF
d_call: TRBD2
v_call: TRBV20-1
clone_size: NA
j_call: TRBJ2-5

cdr3_nt: TGTGCCACCAGAGGGGGCGGAGATACGCAGTATTTT
cdr3_aa: CATRGGGDTQYF
d_call: TRBD1
v_call: TRBV24-1
clone_size: many
j_call: TRBJ2-3

cdr3_nt: TGTGCCAGCAGTTACTCGAATGGCAATCAGCCCCAGCATTTT
cdr3_aa: CASSYSNGNQPQHF
d_call: NA
v_call: TRBV6-5
clone_size: few
j_call: TRBJ1-5

cdr3_nt: TGCGCCAGCAGCTTGGAGGCGGGCAGGTATCTTCAGAATTCACCCCTCCACTTT
cdr3_aa: CASSLEAGRYLQNSPLHF
d_call: NA
v_call: TRBV5-1
clone_size: many
j_call: TRBJ1-6

cdr3_nt: TGTGCCAGCAGCTTGACCGTGAGGGTAGACAAAAACATTCAGTACTTC
cdr3_aa: CASSLTVRVDKNIQYF
d_call: NA
v_call: TRBV5-5
clone_size: NA
j_call: TRBJ2-4

cdr3_nt: TGCGCCAGCAGAAAAAATCTAGGTCCCCAAGAGACCCAGTACTTC
cdr3_aa: CASRKNLGPQETQYF
d_call: NA
v_call: TRBV5-1
clone_size: few
j_call: TRBJ2-5

cdr3_nt: TGTGCCAGCAGTACCGTTGGTGCGGGGGGCGAGCAGTACTTC
cdr3_aa: CASSTVGAGGEQYF
d_call: TRBD2
v_call: TRBV7-2
clone_size: many
j_call: TRBJ2-7

cdr3_nt: TGTGCCAGCAGCCGGAATAGGGGGGGCCAGGGAGATACGCAGTATTTT
cdr3_aa: CASSRNRGGQGDTQYF
d_call: NA
v_call: TRBV5-4
clone_size: NA
j_call: TRBJ2-3

cdr3_nt: TGCGCCAGCAGCCAGCGACGGGACATGGCCAACGTCCTGACTTTC
cdr3_aa: CASSQRRDMANVLTF
d_call: NA
v_call: TRBV4-3
clone_size: NA
j_call: TRBJ2-6

cdr3_nt: TGTGCCAGCAGCCAGCCGGGGGCTGGGGCCAACGTCCTGACTTTC
cdr3_aa: CASSQPGAGANVLTF
d_call: NA
v_call: TRBV7-9
clone_size: NA
j_call: TRBJ2-6

cdr3_nt: TGTGCCAGCAGCTTAGGAAGACAGGGGCAAGGGGAGCTGTTTTTT
cdr3_aa: CASSLGRQGQGELFF
d_call: TRBD1
v_call: TRBV7-2
clone_size: many
j_call: TRBJ2-2

cdr3_nt: TGCGCCAGCAGCTTGTCTTACAGGGTTGAAGAGACCCAGTACTTC
cdr3_aa: CASSLSYRVEETQYF
d_call: NA
v_call: TRBV5-1
clone_size: many
j_call: TRBJ2-5

cdr3_nt: TGCGCCAGCAGCCAAGAGGGACAGGGATGGGATACGCAGTATTTT
cdr3_aa: CASSQEGQGWDTQYF
d_call: TRBD1
v_call: TRBV4-1
clone_size: many
j_call: TRBJ2-3

cdr3_nt: TGTGCCAGCAGTAGGTCCGGACTAGCGGGCTCTGGGGCCAACGTCCTGACTTTC
cdr3_aa: CASSRSGLAGSGANVLTF
d_call: TRBD2
v_call: TRBV6-5
clone_size: NA
j_call: TRBJ2-6

cdr3_nt: TGTGCCAGCAGAGATACAGGGGCCGGGGAGCTGTTTTTT
cdr3_aa: CASRDTGAGELFF
d_call: TRBD1
v_call: TRBV7-3
clone_size: many
j_call: TRBJ2-2

cdr3_nt: TGTGCCAGCAGCTTGACTGGACAGGACGGCTACACCTTC
cdr3_aa: CASSLTGQDGYTF
d_call: TRBD1
v_call: TRBV5-4
clone_size: NA
j_call: TRBJ1-2

cdr3_nt: TGTGCCAGCAGCTTAACCGTTCGGGGGCGAAGAGATACGCAGTATTTT
cdr3_aa: CASSLTVRGRRDTQYF
d_call: NA
v_call: TRBV7-8
clone_size: NA
j_call: TRBJ2-3

cdr3_nt: TGTGCCAGCAGTGAGAATACAGGCCCGGGAGAGACCCAGTACTTC
cdr3_aa: CASSENTGPGETQYF
d_call: NA
v_call: TRBV2
clone_size: NA
j_call: TRBJ2-5

cdr3_nt: TGCGCCAGCATCCGGGACCTACTGAACACTGAAGCTTTCTTT
cdr3_aa: CASIRDLLNTEAFF
d_call: NA
v_call: TRBV5-1
clone_size: few
j_call: TRBJ1-1

cdr3_nt: TGTGCCAGCAGCCAAGATCTAGCGGGGGGCACAGATACGCAGTATTTT
cdr3_aa: CASSQDLAGGTDTQYF
d_call: TRBD2
v_call: TRBV4-2
clone_size: many
j_call: TRBJ2-3

cdr3_nt: TGTGCCAGCAGCCAAGAAGGGGGGCAGCGCTATGGCTACACCTTC
cdr3_aa: CASSQEGGQRYGYTF
d_call: NA
v_call: TRBV3-1
clone_size: NA
j_call: TRBJ1-2

cdr3_nt: TGTGCCACCAGCAGGGAGGCGAGGGGGACCCAGTACTTC
cdr3_aa: CATSREARGTQYF
d_call: NA
v_call: TRBV15
clone_size: NA
j_call: TRBJ2-5

cdr3_nt: TGTGCCAGCAGGCGAACCGGGACAGGGGGCTACAATGAGCAGTTCTTC
cdr3_aa: CASRRTGTGGYNEQFF
d_call: TRBD1
v_call: TRBV14
clone_size: few
j_call: TRBJ2-1

cdr3_nt: TGTGCCAGCAGTGAGCCCGGTGGATACTATGGCTACACCTTC
cdr3_aa: CASSEPGGYYGYTF
d_call: NA
v_call: TRBV6-6
clone_size: few
j_call: TRBJ1-2

cdr3_nt: TGCGCCAGCAGCCAAGTCGGCGCCTCCTACAATGAGCAGTTCTTC
cdr3_aa: CASSQVGASYNEQFF
d_call: NA
v_call: TRBV4-3
clone_size: few
j_call: TRBJ2-1

cdr3_nt: TGTGCCAGCAGCCAAACTTCGGGGCTGTCCGGAAACACCATATATTTT
cdr3_aa: CASSQTSGLSGNTIYF
d_call: NA
v_call: TRBV3-1
clone_size: NA
j_call: TRBJ1-3

cdr3_nt: TGTGCCAGCAGGGGCCTCTTGGAGACCCAGTACTTC
cdr3_aa: CASRGLLETQYF
d_call: NA
v_call: TRBV27
clone_size: many
j_call: TRBJ2-5

cdr3_nt: TGTGCCAGCAGTGAGGACGTCCTGAACACCGGGGAGCTGTTTTTT
cdr3_aa: CASSEDVLNTGELFF
d_call: NA
v_call: TRBV6-2/TRBV6-3
clone_size: few
j_call: TRBJ2-2

cdr3_nt: TGTGCCAGCAGCGCCCGGACCATTCCAGATACGCAGTATTTT
cdr3_aa: CASSARTIPDTQYF
d_call: NA
v_call: TRBV7-2
clone_size: many
j_call: TRBJ2-3

cdr3_nt: TGTGCCACTTCCGGGACTTTCGTAGAGACCCAGTACTTC
cdr3_aa: CATSGTFVETQYF
d_call: NA
v_call: TRBV19
clone_size: NA
j_call: TRBJ2-5

cdr3_nt: TGTGCCAGTGGGGGGGGACCCGAGTCACCCCTCCACTTT
cdr3_aa: CASGGGPESPLHF
d_call: NA
v_call: TRBV5-5
clone_size: many
j_call: TRBJ1-6

cdr3_nt: TGTGCCAGCAGTTCCCGAGGGGTGCGAGAGACCCAGTACTTC
cdr3_aa: CASSSRGVRETQYF
d_call: NA
v_call: TRBV12-3/TRBV12-4
clone_size: NA
j_call: TRBJ2-5

cdr3_nt: TGTGCCAGCAGCTCTTTTAGGGGCGGCAGTGAAGCTTTCTTT
cdr3_aa: CASSSFRGGSEAFF
d_call: NA
v_call: TRBV21-1
clone_size: NA
j_call: TRBJ1-1

cdr3_nt: TGTGCCAGCAGCTTAGCGGGGACTCCGTATAATTCACCCCTCCACTTT
cdr3_aa: CASSLAGTPYNSPLHF
d_call: NA
v_call: TRBV7-2
clone_size: NA
j_call: TRBJ1-6

cdr3_nt: TGTGCCAGCAGCCCACTAGCGGGGGGATCCTACAATGAGCAGTTCTTC
cdr3_aa: CASSPLAGGSYNEQFF
d_call: TRBD2
v_call: TRBV5-5
clone_size: many
j_call: TRBJ2-1

cdr3_nt: TGTGCCAGCAGCCCCGGACACCGATACAATGAGCAGTTCTTC
cdr3_aa: CASSPGHRYNEQFF
d_call: NA
v_call: TRBV7-9
clone_size: NA
j_call: TRBJ2-1

cdr3_nt: TGTGCCAGCAGCCCATCCGGGGTTGCCAAGGGCTCACCCCTCCACTTT
cdr3_aa: CASSPSGVAKGSPLHF
d_call: NA
v_call: TRBV7-3
clone_size: few
j_call: TRBJ1-6

cdr3_nt: TGTGCCACCAGCACCCATGGGGCGGCTGGGGCCAACGTCCTGACTTTC
cdr3_aa: CATSTHGAAGANVLTF
d_call: NA
v_call: TRBV15
clone_size: NA
j_call: TRBJ2-6

cdr3_nt: TGTGCCAGCAGTTTACCTCCGGGACAGGCGTCCTACGAGCAGTACTTC
cdr3_aa: CASSLPPGQASYEQYF
d_call: TRBD1
v_call: TRBV2
clone_size: NA
j_call: TRBJ2-7

cdr3_nt: TGTGCCAGCAGGGATGAGGCGGGGGGGACCCAGTACTTC
cdr3_aa: CASRDEAGGTQYF
d_call: TRBD2
v_call: TRBV3-1
clone_size: NA
j_call: TRBJ2-5

cdr3_nt: TGTGCCAGCAGTATCGGACTAGCGGACTACGAGCAGTACTTC
cdr3_aa: CASSIGLADYEQYF
d_call: TRBD2
v_call: TRBV12-3/TRBV12-4
clone_size: NA
j_call: TRBJ2-7

cdr3_nt: TGTGCCAGCAGCTTGCAGGGGGCAAGAGAGACCCAGTACTTC
cdr3_aa: CASSLQGARETQYF
d_call: TRBD1
v_call: TRBV7-2
clone_size: few
j_call: TRBJ2-5

cdr3_nt: TGTGCCAGCAGTCCCCTCCCGGCTGGGGCCAACGTCCTGACTTTC
cdr3_aa: CASSPLPAGANVLTF
d_call: NA
v_call: TRBV6-5
clone_size: NA
j_call: TRBJ2-6

cdr3_nt: TGTGCCAGCCCCCGGGACAGGGAAAATTTTCAGCCCCAGCATTTT
cdr3_aa: CASPRDRENFQPQHF
d_call: TRBD1
v_call: TRBV12-3/TRBV12-4
clone_size: once
j_call: TRBJ1-5

cdr3_nt: TGCGCCAGCAGCTTTGGGAGCCGGGTTGGCGGCTACACCTTC
cdr3_aa: CASSFGSRVGGYTF
d_call: NA
v_call: TRBV5-1
clone_size: many
j_call: TRBJ1-2

cdr3_nt: TGTGCCAGCGGAGGACAGGGCCCGGAGACCCAGTACTTC
cdr3_aa: CASGGQGPETQYF
d_call: TRBD1
v_call: TRBV7-2
clone_size: NA
j_call: TRBJ2-5